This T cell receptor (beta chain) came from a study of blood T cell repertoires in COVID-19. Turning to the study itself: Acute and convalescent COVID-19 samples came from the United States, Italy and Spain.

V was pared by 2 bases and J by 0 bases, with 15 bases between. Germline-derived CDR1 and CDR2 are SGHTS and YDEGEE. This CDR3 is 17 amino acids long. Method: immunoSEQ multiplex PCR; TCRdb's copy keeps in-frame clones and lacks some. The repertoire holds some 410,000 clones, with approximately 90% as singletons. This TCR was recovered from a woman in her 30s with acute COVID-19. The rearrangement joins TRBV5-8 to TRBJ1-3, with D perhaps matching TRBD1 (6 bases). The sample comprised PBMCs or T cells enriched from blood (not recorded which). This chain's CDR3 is CASSFHLDSLSGNTIYF. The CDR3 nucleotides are TGTGCCAGCAGCTTTCATTTGGACAGTCTCTCTGGAAACACCATATATTTT.